Shown below are 23 T cell receptor beta chains from a single sample sequenced in a study of blood T cell repertoires in COVID-19. Clones were read by immunoSEQ multiplex PCR, and TCRdb kept only the in-frame ones, dropping some. This table holds approximately 76,000 clones, over 75% found once. Sequenced input: peripheral blood. These TCRs come from a man between 45 and 60 years old with acute or convalescent COVID-19.

The rearrangement joins TRBV6-1 to TRBJ1-2; 8 bases are a match to TRBD1. The CDR3 covers 15 residues. CDR1 and CDR2 (germline): MNHNS, SASEGT. Trimming took 3 bases from V and 4 from J; bases not matched to a gene: 7. CDR3 amino acids: CASSDPDRGSYGYTF. The CDR3 coding sequence is TGTGCCAGCAGTGACCCCGACAGGGGCAGCTATGGCTACACCTTC.

The V call is TRBV2, the J call TRBJ1-4; no definite D call. CDR1 SNHLY and CDR2 FYNNEI come from the germline V gene. This CDR3 has 14 amino acids. V was pared by 10 bases and J by 0 bases, with 12 bases between. CDR3 sequence (DNA): TGTGCCACCACAACAGAATCAACTAATGAAAAACTGTTTTTT. It encodes CATTTESTNEKLFF.

J is TRBJ2-1 and V is TRBV29-1; 7 nucleotides agree with TRBD2. Germline V lookup: CDR1 SQVTM, CDR2 ANQGSEA. The CDR3 length is 14 residues. V was clipped by 2 bases and J by 6 bases; unmatched bases: 7. The CDR3 protein is CSVELADSRNEQFF. CDR3 coding DNA: TGCAGCGTTGAACTAGCGGACTCCCGCAATGAGCAGTTCTTC.

The chain recombines TRBV2 with TRBJ1-4, with 7 bases matching TRBD1. The CDR3 covers 13 residues. Germline-derived CDR1 and CDR2 are SNHLY and FYNNEI. Losses at the gene ends were 4 bases for V and 8 bases for J; bases not matched to a gene: 4. CDR3 coding DNA: TGTGCCAGCAGTGGACAGGGATTCGAAAAACTGTTTTTT. Amino acid sequence: CASSGQGFEKLFF. Filled out from reference TRBV2 and TRBJ1-4, the complete variable domain reads EPEVTQTPSHQVTQMGQEVILRCVPISNHLYFYWYRQILGQKVEFLVSFYNNEISEKSEIFDDQFSVERPDGSNFTLKIRSTKLEDSAMYFCASSGQGFEKLFFGSGTQLSVL.

Only a few counts were recorded for this clone. Other DNA sequences of this sample code for an identical CDR3. The J gene is TRBJ1-1, the V gene TRBV27; D ambiguous. This CDR3 has 13 amino acids. CDR1 and CDR2 from the germline V gene are MNHEY and SMNVEV (reference sequence). The germline V and J ends were trimmed by 1 base and 1 base, with 4 bases remaining between them. The chain's CDR3 is CASSLYRNTEAFF. The CDR3 bases are TGTGCCAGCAGTTTATACAGGAACACTGAAGCTTTCTTT.

V is TRBV5-1 and J is TRBJ2-1; possibly TRBD2 for D (6 bases). This CDR3 spans 14 amino acids. Trimming stripped 0 bases from V and 7 bases from J, with 11 bases between. CDR1 and CDR2 from the germline V gene are SGHRS and YFSETQ. In DNA form, the CDR3 reads TGCGCCAGCAGCTTGGGAACTAGCCCAAATGAGCAGTTCTTC. This sequence encodes CASSLGTSPNEQFF. The full variable domain, in which reference TRBV5-1 and TRBJ2-1 provide the parts outside the CDR3, is KAGVTQTPRYLIKTRGQQVTLSCSPISGHRSVSWYQQTPGQGLQFLFEYFSETQRNKGNFPGRFSGRQFSNSRSEMNVSTLELGDSALYLCASSLGTSPNEQFFGPGTRLTVL.

The chain employs TRBV6-6 and TRBJ2-1; 7 bases are shared with TRBD1. Looked up from germline, CDR1 is MNHNY and CDR2 is SVGAGI (reference sequence). This CDR3 is 15 amino acids long. V shed 5 bases, J shed 5 bases, and the junction held 9 bases outside the gene matches. The CDR3 DNA reads TGTGCCAGCAGTACTGCCGGGACAGATAACAATGAGCAGTTCTTC. Translation: CASSTAGTDNNEQFF.

This clone appeared a few times. This chain joins TRBV30 and TRBJ1-1, with a weak D call TRBD1 (6 bases). The germline V gene encodes CDR1 GTSNPN and CDR2 SVGIG (reference sequence). V lost 3 bases and J lost 1, with 6 bases in between. There are 12 residues in the CDR3. This CDR3 reads CAWRDRNTEAFF. The CDR3 DNA follows: TGTGCCTGGAGGGACAGGAACACTGAAGCTTTCTTT.

In nucleotides, the CDR3 is TGTGCCAGCAGCTCCCTGCGGGAGGCACGTGAGCAGTACTTC. As protein: CASSSLREAREQYF. This sequence joins TRBV7-2 and TRBJ2-7, with TRBD2 identical over 8 bases. Unmatched junction bases numbered 9, after V lost 4 bases and J lost 7 bases. The CDR3 has 14 residues. The germline CDR1 and CDR2 sequences are SGHTA and FQGNSA.

The V gene is TRBV2, the J gene TRBJ2-1; 11 bases fit TRBD2. The V gene's germline CDR1 is SNHLY and CDR2 FYNNEI. The V segment lost 10 bases and the J segment 7 bases; nucleotides outside the gene matches: 9. This CDR3 comprises 14 residues. The CDR3 DNA is TGTGCCACTACACTAGCGGGGGCGGGGAATGAGCAGTTCTTC. Its translation: CATTLAGAGNEQFF.

This clone was observed once. The gene calls are TRBV28 and TRBJ2-1; 11 positions agree with TRBD2. With 3 bases clipped from V and 2 bases from J, the junction kept 3 bases outside the gene matches. CDR1 is MDHEN and CDR2 is SYDVKM in the germline V gene. The CDR3 length is 16 residues. CDR3: CASSFLLAGAYNEQFF. The CDR3, as DNA: TGTGCCAGCAGTTTCCTACTAGCGGGAGCCTACAATGAGCAGTTCTTC.

The genes are TRBV19 and TRBJ2-7; TRBD2 matches 9 bases. The length of the CDR3 is 13 residues. V dropped 6 bases and J dropped 6; count of bases not matched to a gene: 6. The V gene's germline CDR1 is LNHDA and CDR2 SQIVND (reference sequence). For the CDR3, the DNA is TGTGCCAGTAGGCCGCGGGGGGGGAGCGAGCAGTACTTC. Protein sequence: CASRPRGGSEQYF.

This clone has more than one count but fewer than ten. This chain uses TRBV15 with TRBJ1-4; a weak D match, TRBD1 (6 bases). The CDR3 has 15 residues. Trimming left V 0 bases short and J 7 bases short, with 12 bases between. Germline loops: CDR1 LNHNV, CDR2 YYDKDF (reference sequence). This CDR3 is CATSRDQGGSEKLFF. Here the CDR3 DNA reads TGTGCCACCAGCAGAGATCAAGGGGGAAGTGAAAAACTGTTTTTT.

This sequence joins TRBV4-3 and TRBJ2-7, with D possibly matching TRBD1 (5 bases). This CDR3 has 14 residues. Per germline, CDR1 LGHNA and CDR2 YSLEER. V dropped 0 bases and J dropped 6 bases, with 12 bases sitting between them. Written as DNA, the CDR3 is TGCGCCAGCAGCCAAGATACCAGGGAATCCGAGCAGTACTTC. Its translation is CASSQDTRESEQYF.

The chain uses TRBV7-8 and TRBJ1-1; TRBD1 matches 7 bases. The J segment lost 1 base and the V segment lost 5 bases, leaving 1 base of the junction unmatched. The CDR3 spans 13 residues. Germline lookup yields CDR1 SGHVS and CDR2 FQNEAQ. Here the CDR3 DNA reads TGTGCCAGCAGCGGACAGGCGAACACTGAAGCTTTCTTT. Residues: CASSGQANTEAFF. Full variable domain (remainder filled in from reference TRBV7-8 and TRBJ1-1): GAGVSQSPRYKVAKRGQDVALRCDPISGHVSLFWYQQALGQGPEFLTYFQNEAQLDKSGLPSDRFFAERPEGSVSTLKIQRTQQEDSAVYLCASSGQANTEAFFGQGTRLTVV.

In DNA, the CDR3 is TGCACCATCTCACTTCCCATAGGGACAACCTCCTACGAGCAGTACTTC. Translating gives CTISLPIGTTSYEQYF. This chain links TRBV29-1 with TRBJ2-7; weak D call: TRBD1 (6 bases). This CDR3 has 16 residues. CDR1 SQVTM and CDR2 ANQGSEA come from the germline V gene.

This clone was recorded only once. The V call is TRBV6-6, the J call TRBJ2-3, with D possibly matching TRBD1 (6 bases). The CDR3 contains 16 residues. V was cut by 7 bases and J by 2 bases, with 19 bases left in between. Germline V gene lookup returns CDR1 MNHNY and CDR2 SVGAGI (reference sequence). CDR3 protein: CASTGRQAAVTDTQYF. The CDR3 region has the DNA TGTGCCAGCACGGGGCGACAGGCGGCTGTCACAGATACGCAGTATTTT.

The CDR3 nucleotides are TGTGCCAGCAGCTCCATGGGACAGGGCAATGAAAAACTGTTTTTT. Translated: CASSSMGQGNEKLFF. This chain links TRBV11-2 with TRBJ1-4, with 9 bases fitting TRBD1. Trimming cost V 4 bases and J 5 bases; bases outside gene matches: 5. The CDR3 spans 15 residues. CDR1 is SGHAT and CDR2 is FQNNGV in the germline V gene. Based on the CDR3 plus reference TRBV11-2 and TRBJ1-4, the full variable domain is EAGVAQSPRYKIIEKRQSVAFWCNPISGHATLYWYQQILGQGPKLLIQFQNNGVVDDSQLPKDRFSAERLKGVDSTLKIQPAKLEDSAVYLCASSSMGQGNEKLFFGSGTQLSVL.

V is TRBV28 and J is TRBJ2-3, with TRBD2 matching over 7 bases. The germline gives CDR1 MDHEN, CDR2 SYDVKM. This CDR3 has 15 amino acids. The V gene end was trimmed by 7 bases and the J gene end by 4 bases; junction bases not matched to a gene: 11. DNA of the CDR3: TGTGCCAGCAAATTATTAGGGGCGGGAGCAGATACGCAGTATTTT. Its translation: CASKLLGAGADTQYF. The full variable domain, rest sourced from reference TRBV28 and TRBJ2-3, is DVKVTQSSRYLVKRTGEKVFLECVQDMDHENMFWYRQDPGLGLRLIYFSYDVKMKEKGDIPEGYSVSREKKERFSLILESASTNQTSMYLCASKLLGAGADTQYFGPGTRLTVL.

The chain joins TRBV18 to TRBJ1-5; D gene ambiguous. The CDR3 covers 14 residues. V shed 3 bases and J shed 4 bases, with 10 bases lying between them. The germline V gene encodes CDR1 KGHSH and CDR2 LQKENI. The CDR3 loop is CASSPGILNQPQHF. The CDR3 nucleotides read TGTGCCAGCTCACCCGGGATCTTAAATCAGCCCCAGCATTTT. Drawing the rest from reference TRBV18 and TRBJ1-5, the complete variable domain is NAGVMQNPRHLVRRRGQEARLRCSPMKGHSHVYWYRQLPEEGLKFMVYLQKENIIDESGMPKERFSAEFPKEGPSILRIQQVVRGDSAAYFCASSPGILNQPQHFGDGTRLSIL.

A single count supports this clone. The chain recombines TRBV7-2 with TRBJ1-5; TRBD1 agrees at 7 bases. This CDR3 spans 15 amino acids. After removal of 5 bases from V and 0 bases from J, the junction contained 4 bases not matched to a gene. Germline CDR1 and CDR2: SGHTA and FQGNSA. The CDR3 coding sequence is TGTGCCAGCAGCAGCAGGGGGGATAGCAATCAGCCCCAGCATTTT. Its protein is CASSSRGDSNQPQHF. The whole variable domain, remainder taken from reference TRBV7-2 and TRBJ1-5, is GAGVSQSPSNKVTEKGKDVELRCDPISGHTALYWYRQSLGQGLEFLIYFQGNSAPDKSGLPSDRFSAERTGGSVSTLTIQRTQQEDSAVYLCASSSRGDSNQPQHFGDGTRLSIL.

The J gene is TRBJ2-3, the V gene TRBV5-6; D is unclear. The CDR3 totals 15 residues. From germline, CDR1 is SGHDT and CDR2 YYEEEE. Trimming stripped 3 bases from V and 2 bases from J, with 13 bases between. The CDR3 loop is CASSSTWADTDTQYF. The CDR3 DNA is TGTGCCAGCAGCTCTACCTGGGCCGACACAGATACGCAGTATTTT.

The V call is TRBV19, the J call TRBJ1-6; TRBD1 might be the D (5 bases). Germline loops: CDR1 LNHDA, CDR2 SQIVND (reference sequence). The CDR3 has 14 amino acids. V was pared by 4 bases and J by 6 bases, with 10 bases between. The DNA of the CDR3 is TGTGCCAGTAGTAACAGGCAGATTAATTCACCCCTCCACTTT. The encoded protein is CASSNRQINSPLHF.